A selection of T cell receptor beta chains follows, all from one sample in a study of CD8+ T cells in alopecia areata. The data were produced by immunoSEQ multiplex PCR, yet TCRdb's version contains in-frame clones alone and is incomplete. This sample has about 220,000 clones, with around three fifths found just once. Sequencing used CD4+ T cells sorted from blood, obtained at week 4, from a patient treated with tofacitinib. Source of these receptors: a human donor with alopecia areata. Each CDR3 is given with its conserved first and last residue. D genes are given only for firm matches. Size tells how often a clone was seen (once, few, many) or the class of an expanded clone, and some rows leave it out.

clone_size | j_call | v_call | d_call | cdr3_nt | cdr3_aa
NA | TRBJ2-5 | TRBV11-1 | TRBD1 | TGTGCCAGCAGCGTTGGACAGGGGAAGTCGGAGACCCAGTACTTC | CASSVGQGKSETQYF
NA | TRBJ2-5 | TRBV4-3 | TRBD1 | TGCGCCAGCAGCCAATGGGACAGGGCGGAGACCCAGTACTTC | CASSQWDRAETQYF
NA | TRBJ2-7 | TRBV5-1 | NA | TGCGCCAGCAGCTCGCGGGACAGCTCCTACGAGCAGTACTTC | CASSSRDSSYEQYF
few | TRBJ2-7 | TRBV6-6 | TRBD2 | TGTGCCAGCAGTCCGGGTAGCGGGGGATACGAGCAGTACTTC | CASSPGSGGYEQYF
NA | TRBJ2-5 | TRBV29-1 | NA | TGCAGCGAGAGGGTGGGCGAGACCCAGTACTTC | CSERVGETQYF
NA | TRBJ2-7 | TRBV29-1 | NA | TGCAGCGTGCGCAAGGGTGGGCGCTCCTACGAGCAGTACTTC | CSVRKGGRSYEQYF
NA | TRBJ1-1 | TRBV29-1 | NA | TGCAGCGTTGAAGGAAGGCTGAACACTGAAGCTTTCTTT | CSVEGRLNTEAFF
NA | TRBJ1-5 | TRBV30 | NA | TGTGCCTGGAGTAGTCATAGCAATCAGCCCCAGCATTTT | CAWSSHSNQPQHF
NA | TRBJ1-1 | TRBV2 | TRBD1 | TGTGCCAGCAACAGACAGGGGAACACTGAAGCTTTCTTT | CASNRQGNTEAFF
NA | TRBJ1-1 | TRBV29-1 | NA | TGCAGCGTTGGGGGCCTAAACACTGAAGCTTTCTTT | CSVGGLNTEAFF
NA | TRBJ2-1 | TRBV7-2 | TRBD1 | TGTGCCAGCAGCTCCTGGACAGGGTTGCGCAATGAGCAGTTCTTC | CASSSWTGLRNEQFF
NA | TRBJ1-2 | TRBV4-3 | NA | TGCGCCAGCAGCCAAGGGGACGGATCAGCCAACTATGGCTACACCTTC | CASSQGDGSANYGYTF
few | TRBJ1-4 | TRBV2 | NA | TGTGCCAGCGAGCCGACGGACTTTAATGAAAAACTGTTTTTT | CASEPTDFNEKLFF
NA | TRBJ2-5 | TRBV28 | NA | TGTGCTTCGGTTTCGAGCCAAGAGACCCAGTACTTC | CASVSSQETQYF
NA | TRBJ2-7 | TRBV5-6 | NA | TGTGCCAGCAGCTTCCCAGGGGAGGCGACCTACGAGCAGTACTTC | CASSFPGEATYEQYF
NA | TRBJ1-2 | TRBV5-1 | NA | TGCGCCAGCAGCCCCCTCGCCGGCTTACAGGGATTAAAGTATGGCTACACCTTC | CASSPLAGLQGLKYGYTF
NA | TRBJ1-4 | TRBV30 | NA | TGTGCCTGGAGTCGGACTGTGGGTAATGAAAAACTGTTTTTT | CAWSRTVGNEKLFF
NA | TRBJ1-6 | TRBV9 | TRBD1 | TGTGCCAGCAGCGTCGGAGACAGGGGAATTTCACCCCTCCACTTT | CASSVGDRGISPLHF
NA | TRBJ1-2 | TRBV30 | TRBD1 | TGTGCCTGGGGGGGACAGGGCGTCTATGGCTACACCTTC | CAWGGQGVYGYTF
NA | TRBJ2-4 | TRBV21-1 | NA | TGTGCCAGCAGCGCAACCGGGACTTGGCAGTACTTC | CASSATGTWQYF
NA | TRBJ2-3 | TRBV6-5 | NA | TGTGCCAGCACCACGGGACTCGGGCACACAGATACGCAGTATTTT | CASTTGLGHTDTQYF
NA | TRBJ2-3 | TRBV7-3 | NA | TGTGCCAGCAGCTTAACCGGAAGGGGCTCAGTCACAGATACGCAGTATTTT | CASSLTGRGSVTDTQYF
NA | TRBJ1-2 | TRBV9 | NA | TGTGCCAGCAGCCCCTCCGGGAGCGGCTTCTATGGCTACACCTTC | CASSPSGSGFYGYTF
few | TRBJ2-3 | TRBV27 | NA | TGTGCCAGCAGTTCGGGACCACTATCCCCATATTTT | CASSSGPLSPYF
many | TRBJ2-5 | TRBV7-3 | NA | TGTGCCAGCAGCCCCAGTCTAGCCCAGGGTGGGACCCAGTACTTC | CASSPSLAQGGTQYF
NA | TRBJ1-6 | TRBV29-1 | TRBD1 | TGCAGCGTTGGGGACAGCGATAATTCACCCCTCCACTTT | CSVGDSDNSPLHF
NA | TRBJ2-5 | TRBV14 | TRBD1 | TGTGCCAGCAGCCCGTGGACAGGGGGCTTAAAGGAGACCCAGTACTTC | CASSPWTGGLKETQYF